This TCR beta chain was captured in a study of OX40 agonist ivuxolimab in advanced cancers. CDR3 size: 13 residues. The germline V gene encodes CDR1 MNHEY and CDR2 SMNVEV (reference sequence). The germline V and J ends were trimmed by 3 bases and 3 bases, with 7 bases remaining between them. Produced via immunoSEQ multiplex PCR; TCRdb's table is partial and in-frame only. The sample holds approximately 70,000 clones, around 90% seen once. This receptor was identified in an adult with an advanced solid tumor such as melanoma, head and neck, liver or kidney cancer. This rearrangement joins TRBV27 to TRBJ2-3; possible D gene TRBD2, 6 bases. Sample: CD4+ or CD8+ T cells sorted from blood, taken in a trial of the OX40 agonist ivuxolimab. The CDR3 region has the DNA TGTGCCAGCAGTTTCCGGGAGACAGATACGCAGTATTTT. Protein sequence: CASSFRETDTQYF.